This T cell receptor beta chain is from a study of T cell repertoires in cytomegalovirus infection. For the study at large: Public TCR beta signature analysis indicated the presence of both CMV infection and matching HLA type.

General study points: Carriers of CMV plus the relevant HLA were identified by cumulative public TCR beta family frequency.

One entry per CDR3 protein results from TCRdb running MiXCR on the reads. The sample lists about 740,000 distinct CDR3 sequences, roughly a third occurring once. CDR1 is MNHNS and CDR2 is SASEGT in the germline V gene. CDR3 length: 14 amino acids. Trimming took off 7 bases at V and 0 bases at J, with 10 bases between the two ends. A note on this clonotype: Its specificity is unknown.

This clonotype was obtained from a human donor in good health (CMV status not recorded). Some clones in this sample may be carry-over from other donors' samples. Material for sequencing was PBMCs. The rearrangement links TRBV6-1 to TRBJ1-5, with D maybe TRBD1 (5 bases). The CDR3 DNA is TGTGCCAGCACGGAGGGGAATAGCAATCAGCCCCAGCATTTT. Protein sequence: CASTEGNSNQPQHF.